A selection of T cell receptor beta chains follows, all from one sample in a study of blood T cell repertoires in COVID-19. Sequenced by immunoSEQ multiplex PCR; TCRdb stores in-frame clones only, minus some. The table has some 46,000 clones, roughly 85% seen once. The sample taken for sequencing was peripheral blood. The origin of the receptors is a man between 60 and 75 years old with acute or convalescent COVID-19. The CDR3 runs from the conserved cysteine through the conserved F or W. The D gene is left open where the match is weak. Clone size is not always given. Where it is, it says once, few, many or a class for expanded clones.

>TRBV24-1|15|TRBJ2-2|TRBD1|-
CATSDQGQGAKELFF
TGTGCCACCAGTGATCAGGGACAGGGTGCGAAGGAGCTGTTTTTT
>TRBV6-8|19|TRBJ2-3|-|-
CASSYPRLRALTLTDTQYF
TGTGCCAGCAGTTACCCCCGACTCAGAGCCCTCACCCTCACAGATACGCAGTATTTT
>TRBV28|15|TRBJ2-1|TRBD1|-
CASSLGQGVLGGQFF
TGTGCCAGCAGCCTGGGACAGGGGGTTTTAGGGGGGCAGTTCTTC
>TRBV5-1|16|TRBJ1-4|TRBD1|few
CASSLGGTEGSGKLFF
TGCGCCAGCAGCTTAGGCGGGACAGAAGGGTCTGGAAAACTGTTTTTT
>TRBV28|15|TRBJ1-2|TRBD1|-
CASTPMTGFNYGYTF
TGTGCCAGCACCCCCATGACAGGGTTTAACTATGGCTACACCTTC
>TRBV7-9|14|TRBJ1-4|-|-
CASSLGGGTEKLFF
TGTGCCAGCAGCCTGGGCGGGGGGACGGAAAAACTGTTTTTT
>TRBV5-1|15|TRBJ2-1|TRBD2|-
CASSLIAGIYNEQFF
TGCGCCAGCAGCTTAATAGCGGGAATCTACAATGAGCAGTTCTTC
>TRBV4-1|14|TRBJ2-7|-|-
CASSQDQGPYEQYF
TGCGCCAGCAGCCAAGATCAGGGCCCCTACGAGCAGTACTTC
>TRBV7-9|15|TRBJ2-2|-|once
CASSSPLTGTGELFF
TGTGCCAGCAGCTCCCCCCTGACGGGCACCGGGGAGCTGTTTTTT
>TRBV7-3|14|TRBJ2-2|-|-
CASSPGLVVGELFF
TGTGCCAGCAGCCCCGGACTGGTGGTTGGGGAGCTGTTTTTT
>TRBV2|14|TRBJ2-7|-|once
CASSRQGGPYEQYF
TGTGCCAGCAGCCGACAGGGAGGACCCTACGAGCAGTACTTC
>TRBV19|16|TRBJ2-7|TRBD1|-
CASSPNRGFGSYEQYF
TGTGCCAGTAGTCCCAACAGGGGTTTCGGCTCCTACGAGCAGTACTTC
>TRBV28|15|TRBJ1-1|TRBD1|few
CASRTTGGLRTEAFF
TGTGCCAGCAGAACTACAGGGGGACTGAGGACTGAAGCTTTCTTT
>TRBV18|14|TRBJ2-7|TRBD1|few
CASSPGQGAREQYF
TGTGCCAGCTCACCGGGACAGGGGGCGCGGGAGCAGTACTTC
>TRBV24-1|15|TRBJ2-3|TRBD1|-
CATSGGQGITDTQYF
TGTGCCACCAGTGGGGGACAGGGAATAACAGATACGCAGTATTTT
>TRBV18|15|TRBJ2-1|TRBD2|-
CASSLHSGSYNEQFF
TGTGCCAGCTCCCTTCATAGCGGGAGTTACAATGAGCAGTTCTTC
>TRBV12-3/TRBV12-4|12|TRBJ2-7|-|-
CASSRELGEQYF
TGTGCCAGCAGTCGGGAGTTGGGCGAGCAGTACTTC